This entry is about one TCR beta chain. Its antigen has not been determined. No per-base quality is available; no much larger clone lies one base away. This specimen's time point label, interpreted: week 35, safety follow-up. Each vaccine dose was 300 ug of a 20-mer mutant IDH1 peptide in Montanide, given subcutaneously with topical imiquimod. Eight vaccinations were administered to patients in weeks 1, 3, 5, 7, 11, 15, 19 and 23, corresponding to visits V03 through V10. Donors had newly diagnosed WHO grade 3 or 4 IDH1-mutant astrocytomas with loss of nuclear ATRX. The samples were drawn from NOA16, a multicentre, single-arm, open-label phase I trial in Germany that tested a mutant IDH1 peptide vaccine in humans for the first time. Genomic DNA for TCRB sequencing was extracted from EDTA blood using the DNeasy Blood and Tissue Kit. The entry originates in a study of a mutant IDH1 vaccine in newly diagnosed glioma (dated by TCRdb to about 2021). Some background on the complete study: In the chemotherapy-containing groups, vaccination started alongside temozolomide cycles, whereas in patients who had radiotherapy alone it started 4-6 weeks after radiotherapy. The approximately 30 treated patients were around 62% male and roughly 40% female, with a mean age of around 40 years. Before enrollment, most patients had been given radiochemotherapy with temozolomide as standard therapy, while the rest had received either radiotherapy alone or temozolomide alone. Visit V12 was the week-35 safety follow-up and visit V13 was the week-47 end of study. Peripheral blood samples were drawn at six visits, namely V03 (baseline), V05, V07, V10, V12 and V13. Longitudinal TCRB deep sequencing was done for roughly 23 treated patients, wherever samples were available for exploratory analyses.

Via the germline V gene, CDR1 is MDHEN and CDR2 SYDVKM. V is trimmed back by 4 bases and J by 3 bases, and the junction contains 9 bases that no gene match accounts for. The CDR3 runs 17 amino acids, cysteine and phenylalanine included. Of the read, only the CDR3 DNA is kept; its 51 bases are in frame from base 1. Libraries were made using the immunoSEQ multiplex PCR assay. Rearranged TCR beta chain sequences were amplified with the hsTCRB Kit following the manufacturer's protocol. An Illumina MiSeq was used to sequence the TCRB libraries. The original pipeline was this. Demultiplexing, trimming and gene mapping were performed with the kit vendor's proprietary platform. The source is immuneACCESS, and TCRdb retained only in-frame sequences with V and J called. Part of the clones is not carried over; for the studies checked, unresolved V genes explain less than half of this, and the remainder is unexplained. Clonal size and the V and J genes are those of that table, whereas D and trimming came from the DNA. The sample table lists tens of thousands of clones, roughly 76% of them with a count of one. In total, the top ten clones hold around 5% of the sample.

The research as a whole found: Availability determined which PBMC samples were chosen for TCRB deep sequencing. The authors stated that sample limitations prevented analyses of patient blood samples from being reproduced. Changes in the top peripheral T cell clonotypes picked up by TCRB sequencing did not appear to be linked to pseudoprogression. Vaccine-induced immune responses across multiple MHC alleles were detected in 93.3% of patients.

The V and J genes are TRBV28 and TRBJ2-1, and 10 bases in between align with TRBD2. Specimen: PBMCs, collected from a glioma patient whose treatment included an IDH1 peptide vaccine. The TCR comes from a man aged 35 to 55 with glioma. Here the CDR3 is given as CASSSPLAGGYYNEQFF. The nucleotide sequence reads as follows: TGTGCCAGCAGTTCGCCTTTAGCGGGAGGCTACTACAATGAGCAGTTCTTC. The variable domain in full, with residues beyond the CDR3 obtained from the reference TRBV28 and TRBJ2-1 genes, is DVKVTQSSRYLVKRTGEKVFLECVQDMDHENMFWYRQDPGLGLRLIYFSYDVKMKEKGDIPEGYSVSREKKERFSLILESASTNQTSMYLCASSSPLAGGYYNEQFFGPGTRLTVL.